This TCR beta chain was sequenced during a study of cytomegalovirus exposure and HLA in healthy donors. Trimming cost V 3 bases and J 3 bases; bases outside gene matches: 3. Germline CDR1 reads KGHSH; CDR2 reads LQKENI. The CDR3 consists of 14 residues. This PCR relied on a set of 60 Vbeta primers and 13 Jbeta primers. Profiled with immunoSEQ multiplex PCR; TCRdb holds only in-frame clones, not every one. This table holds about 200,000 clones, roughly three quarters found once. The chain links TRBV18 to TRBJ2-5, with 8 bases lining up with TRBD2. This clonotype originated in a man aged 50 to 60 in good health and CMV-seronegative. Specimen: PBMCs. CDR3 sequence reads: CASSPGTSKETQYF. CDR3 nucleotides: TGTGCCAGCTCACCTGGGACTAGTAAAGAGACCCAGTACTTC.